The T cell receptor beta chain under discussion was sequenced for a study of control samples from healthy donors and cancer patients. The germline V gene has CDR1 MNHNY and CDR2 SVGAGI (reference sequence). The CDR3 is 16 amino acids. The V and J ends lost 6 bases and 3 bases respectively, with 18 bases between them. The data were produced by immunoSEQ multiplex PCR, yet TCRdb's version contains in-frame clones alone and is incomplete. The repertoire has tens of thousands of clones, about 87% of them found once; the top ten carry approximately 30%. Sequencing was performed on blood. This receptor was identified in a man aged 50 or older in good health. The chain recombines TRBV6-6 with TRBJ2-4; D gene ambiguous. In DNA form, the CDR3 reads TGTGCCAGCAGAAGAGACCGCAGCTATGGCAAAAACATTCAGTACTTC. It encodes CASRRDRSYGKNIQYF.